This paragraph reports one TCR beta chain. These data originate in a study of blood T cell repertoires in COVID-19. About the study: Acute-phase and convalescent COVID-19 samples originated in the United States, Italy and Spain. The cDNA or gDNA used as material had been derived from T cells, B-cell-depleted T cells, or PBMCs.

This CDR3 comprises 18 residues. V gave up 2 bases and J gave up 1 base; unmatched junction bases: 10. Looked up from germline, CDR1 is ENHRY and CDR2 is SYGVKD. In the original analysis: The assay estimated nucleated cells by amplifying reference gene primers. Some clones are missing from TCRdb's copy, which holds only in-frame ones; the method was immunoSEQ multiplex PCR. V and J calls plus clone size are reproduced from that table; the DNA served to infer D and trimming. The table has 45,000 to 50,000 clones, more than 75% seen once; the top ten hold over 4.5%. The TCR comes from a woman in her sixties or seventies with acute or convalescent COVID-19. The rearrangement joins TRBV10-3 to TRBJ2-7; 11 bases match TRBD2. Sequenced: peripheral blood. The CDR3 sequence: CAISERGSGRAASYEQYF. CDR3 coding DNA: TGTGCCATCAGTGAGAGGGGTAGCGGGAGGGCCGCGTCCTACGAGCAGTACTTC.